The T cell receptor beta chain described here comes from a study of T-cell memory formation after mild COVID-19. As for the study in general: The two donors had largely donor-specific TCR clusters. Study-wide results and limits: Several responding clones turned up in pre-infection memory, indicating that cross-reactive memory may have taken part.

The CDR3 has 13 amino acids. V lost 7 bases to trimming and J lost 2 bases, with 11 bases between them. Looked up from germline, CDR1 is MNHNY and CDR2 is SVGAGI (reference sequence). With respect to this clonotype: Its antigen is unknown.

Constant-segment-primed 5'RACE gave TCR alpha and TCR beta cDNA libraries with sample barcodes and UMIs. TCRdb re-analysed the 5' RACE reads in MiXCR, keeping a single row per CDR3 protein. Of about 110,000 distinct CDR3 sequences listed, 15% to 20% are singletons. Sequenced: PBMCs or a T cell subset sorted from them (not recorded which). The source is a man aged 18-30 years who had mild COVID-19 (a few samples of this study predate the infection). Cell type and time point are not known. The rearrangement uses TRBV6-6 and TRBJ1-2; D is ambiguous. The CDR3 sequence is CASTPGSNYGYTF. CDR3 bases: TGTGCCAGCACCCCGGGCAGCAACTATGGCTACACCTTC.